This entry concerns a single T cell receptor (beta chain). Its recognized antigen is unknown. Base qualities were left out, and no much larger clone turns up one base away. This specimen comes from a study of OX40 agonist ivuxolimab in advanced cancers. Context from the whole study: Ivuxolimab was an agonistic, fully human IgG2 monoclonal antibody directed against OX40 (CD134), a costimulatory receptor. Intravenous ivuxolimab was administered to patients every 2 weeks at six dose levels: 0.01, 0.1, 0.3, 1.5, 3 and 10 mg/kg. Among the approximately 50 dose-escalation patients, about 20 had hepatocellular carcinoma, roughly 15 melanoma, 9 renal cell carcinoma and 9 head and neck cancer. The dose-escalation cohort was 82.7% male with a mean age of approximately 60 years, ranging from about 23 to 85. Prior anti-PD-1, anti-PD-L1 or anti-CTLA-4 therapy was permitted, and checkpoint inhibitors had been received by less than 45% of dose-escalation patients. Three dose-escalation patients achieved partial responses, one with hepatocellular carcinoma and two with cutaneous melanoma. Peripheral TCRbeta sequencing aimed to test whether ivuxolimab altered TCR sequence diversity and caused clonal T-cell expansion. The paper covers the monotherapy dose-escalation part of the phase I ivuxolimab trial, which included N ≈ 57 patients. Broader findings and caveats from the paper: Partial responders in the 0.1-3.0 mg/kg groups had among the lowest normalized peripheral clonal expansion, especially among CD8+ T cells. Which antigens the clonally expanded peripheral T cells were specific for was not determined. Low levels of normalized T-cell clonal expansion were also shown by some nonresponding patients. After ivuxolimab, CD8+ T cells had more expanded clones than CD4+ T cells on average. At doses of 0.1 to 3.0 mg/kg, clonal expansion of both CD4+ and CD8+ blood T cells was observed from baseline to week 6.

Patients with autoimmune disease history or receiving systemic immunosuppression were excluded from the trial. Peripheral blood for TCR sequencing was drawn from every dose cohort at baseline, at cycle 4 day 1 and at cycle 7 day 1. The samples were drawn from a first-in-human, open-label, multicenter phase I dose-escalation trial of ivuxolimab. Adults with locally advanced or metastatic melanoma, renal cell, hepatocellular, or head and neck squamous cell carcinoma were enrolled in the trial. CD4+ and CD8+ T cells were sorted separately from peripheral blood before TCR sequencing. CDR1 SGHTA and CDR2 FQGNSA are derived from the germline V gene. The CDR3 starts with the cysteine, ends with the phenylalanine, and has 16 residues. Just the 48-base CDR3 DNA is kept, in frame starting at base 1. V lost 1 base and J lost 1 base; the stretch between them is 14 bases long. For sequencing of the TCRbeta CDR3 region, genomic DNA was extracted from the sorted cells. The immunoSEQ Assay was used to sequence the TCRbeta CDR3 regions. TCRdb carries this immuneACCESS record with in-frame sequences only. Its versions omit some clonotypes, under half of them owing to an unresolved V gene in the studies checked, with the rest unexplained. The table for this sample lists over 80,000 clones; about 90% of them were counted only once. The ten largest clonotypes hold 0.9% to 1.2% of the sample.

The chain uses TRBV7-2 and TRBJ2-7; a tentative D call is TRBD2 (5 bases match). The source was CD4+ or CD8+ T cells sorted from blood, collected in a trial of the OX40 agonist ivuxolimab. The receptor was isolated from an adult with an advanced solid tumor such as melanoma, head and neck, liver or kidney cancer. The CDR3 region has the sequence CASSLDLTGISYEQYF. The DNA sequence is as follows: TGTGCCAGCAGCTTAGACCTAACGGGAATATCCTACGAGCAGTACTTC.